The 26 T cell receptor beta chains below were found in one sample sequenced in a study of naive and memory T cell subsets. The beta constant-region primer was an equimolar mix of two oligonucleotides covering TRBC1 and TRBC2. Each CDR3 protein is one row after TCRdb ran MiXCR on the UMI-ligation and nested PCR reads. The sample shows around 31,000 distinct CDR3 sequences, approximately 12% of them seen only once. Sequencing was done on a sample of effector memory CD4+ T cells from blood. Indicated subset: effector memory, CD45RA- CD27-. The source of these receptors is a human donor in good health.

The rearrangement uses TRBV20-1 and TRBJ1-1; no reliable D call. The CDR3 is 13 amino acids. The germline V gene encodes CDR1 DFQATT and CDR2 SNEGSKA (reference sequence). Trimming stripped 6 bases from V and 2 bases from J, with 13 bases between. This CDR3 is CSAPRRGNTEAFF. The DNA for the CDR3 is TGCAGTGCCCCCCGGCGGGGAAACACTGAAGCTTTCTTT.

As DNA, the CDR3 is TGCAGTGCCCAAAAGAAAGGGGCCAAAAACATTCAGTACTTC. Its protein is CSAQKKGAKNIQYF. The chain joins TRBV20-1 to TRBJ2-4; D unresolved. The germline gives CDR1 DFQATT, CDR2 SNEGSKA (reference sequence). V was trimmed by 6 bases and J by 1 base, leaving 13 bases between them. The CDR3 runs 14 residues.

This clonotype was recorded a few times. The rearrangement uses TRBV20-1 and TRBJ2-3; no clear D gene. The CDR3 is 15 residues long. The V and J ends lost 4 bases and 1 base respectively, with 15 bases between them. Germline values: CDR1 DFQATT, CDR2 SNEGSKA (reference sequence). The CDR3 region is CSATRLGRGTDTQYF. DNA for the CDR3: TGCAGTGCTACTCGTTTGGGCCGCGGCACAGATACGCAGTATTTT.

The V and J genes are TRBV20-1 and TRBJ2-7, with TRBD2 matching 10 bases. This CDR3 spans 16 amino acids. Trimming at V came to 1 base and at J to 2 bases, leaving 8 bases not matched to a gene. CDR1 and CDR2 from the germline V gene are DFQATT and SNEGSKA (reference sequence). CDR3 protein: CSARAQLAGVTYEQYF. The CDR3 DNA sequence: TGCAGTGCTAGAGCACAGCTAGCGGGAGTAACCTACGAGCAGTACTTC.

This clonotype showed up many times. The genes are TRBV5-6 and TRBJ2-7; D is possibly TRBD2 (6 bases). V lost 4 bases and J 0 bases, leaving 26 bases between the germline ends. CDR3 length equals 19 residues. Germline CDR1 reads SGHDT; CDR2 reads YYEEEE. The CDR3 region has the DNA TGTGCCAGCAGCCCTGGAGGGGTTAGCGGCTTATCGAGCTCCTACGAGCAGTACTTC. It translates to CASSPGGVSGLSSSYEQYF.

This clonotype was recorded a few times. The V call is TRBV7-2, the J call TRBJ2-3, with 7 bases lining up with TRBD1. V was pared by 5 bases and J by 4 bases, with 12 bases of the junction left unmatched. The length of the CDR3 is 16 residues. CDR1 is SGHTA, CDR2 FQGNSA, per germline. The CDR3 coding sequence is TGTGCCAGCAGCCAACGACAGGGCGGAAGCGCAGATACGCAGTATTTT. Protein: CASSQRQGGSADTQYF.

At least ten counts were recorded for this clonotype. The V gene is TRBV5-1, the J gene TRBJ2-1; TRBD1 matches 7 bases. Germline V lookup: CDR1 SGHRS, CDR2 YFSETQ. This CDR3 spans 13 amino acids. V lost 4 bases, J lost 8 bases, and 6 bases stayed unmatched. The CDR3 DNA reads TGCGCCAGCAGCCGCGGACAGGCAGATGAGCAGTTCTTC. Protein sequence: CASSRGQADEQFF.

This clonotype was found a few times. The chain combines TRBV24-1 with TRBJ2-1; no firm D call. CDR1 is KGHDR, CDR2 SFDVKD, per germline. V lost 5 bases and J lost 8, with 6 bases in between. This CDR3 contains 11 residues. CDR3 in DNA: TGTGCCACCAGTGGGGTCGATGAGCAGTTCTTC. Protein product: CATSGVDEQFF.

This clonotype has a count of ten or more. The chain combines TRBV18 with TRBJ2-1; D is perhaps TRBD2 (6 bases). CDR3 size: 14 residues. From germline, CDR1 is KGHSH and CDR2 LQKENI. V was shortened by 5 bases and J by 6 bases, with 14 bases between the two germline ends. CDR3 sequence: CASSGGSRINEQFF. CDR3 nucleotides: TGTGCCAGCTCAGGAGGGAGTAGGATCAATGAGCAGTTCTTC.

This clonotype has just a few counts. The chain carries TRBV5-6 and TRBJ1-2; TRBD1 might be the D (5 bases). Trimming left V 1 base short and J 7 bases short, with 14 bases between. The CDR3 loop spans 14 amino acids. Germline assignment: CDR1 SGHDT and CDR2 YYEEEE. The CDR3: CASSLTGGASGYTF. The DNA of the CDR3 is TGTGCCAGCAGCTTGACAGGAGGAGCCTCTGGCTACACCTTC.

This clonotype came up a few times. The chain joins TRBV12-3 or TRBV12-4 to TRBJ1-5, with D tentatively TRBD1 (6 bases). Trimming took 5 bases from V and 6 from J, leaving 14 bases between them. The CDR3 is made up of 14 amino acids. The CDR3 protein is CASSPRGGGQPQHF. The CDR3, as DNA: TGTGCCAGCAGTCCCCGGGGGGGCGGTCAGCCCCAGCATTTT.

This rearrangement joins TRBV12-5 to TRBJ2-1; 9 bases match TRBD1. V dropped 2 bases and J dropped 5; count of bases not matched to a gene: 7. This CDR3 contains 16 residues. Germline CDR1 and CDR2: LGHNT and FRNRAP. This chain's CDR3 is CASGLTGQGPDNEQFF. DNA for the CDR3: TGTGCTAGTGGTTTGACGGGACAGGGTCCCGACAATGAGCAGTTCTTC.

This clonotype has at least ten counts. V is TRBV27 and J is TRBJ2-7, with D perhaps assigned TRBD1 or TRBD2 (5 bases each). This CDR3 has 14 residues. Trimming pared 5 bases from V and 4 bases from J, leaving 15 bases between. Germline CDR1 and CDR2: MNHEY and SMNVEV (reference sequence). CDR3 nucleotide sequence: TGTGCCAGCAGTACGAATAGGGACGCTTACGAGCAGTACTTC. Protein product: CASSTNRDAYEQYF.

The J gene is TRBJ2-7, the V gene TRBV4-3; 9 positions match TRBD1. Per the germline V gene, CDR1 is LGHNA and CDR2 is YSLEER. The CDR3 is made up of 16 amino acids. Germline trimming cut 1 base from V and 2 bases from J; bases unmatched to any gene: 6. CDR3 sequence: CASSQVAGQGAYEQYF. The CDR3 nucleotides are TGCGCCAGCAGCCAAGTCGCGGGACAGGGAGCCTACGAGCAGTACTTC.

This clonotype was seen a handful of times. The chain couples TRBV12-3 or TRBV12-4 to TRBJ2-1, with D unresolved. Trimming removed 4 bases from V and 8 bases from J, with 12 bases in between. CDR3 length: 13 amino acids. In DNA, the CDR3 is TGTGCCAGCAGTTGGAGCGTTTTCGATGAGCAGTTCTTC. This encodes CASSWSVFDEQFF.

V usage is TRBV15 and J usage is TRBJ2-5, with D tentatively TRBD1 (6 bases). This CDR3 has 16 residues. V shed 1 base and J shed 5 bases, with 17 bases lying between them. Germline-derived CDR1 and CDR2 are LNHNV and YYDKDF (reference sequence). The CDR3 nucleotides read TGTGCCACCAGCAGAGGGGGCAGGGGAATAGGGGAGACCCAGTACTTC. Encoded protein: CATSRGGRGIGETQYF.

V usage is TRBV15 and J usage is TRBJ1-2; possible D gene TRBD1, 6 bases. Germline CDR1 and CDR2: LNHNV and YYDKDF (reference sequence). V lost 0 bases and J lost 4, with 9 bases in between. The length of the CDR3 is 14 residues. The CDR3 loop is CATSRDRQAYGYTF. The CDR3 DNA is TGTGCCACCAGCAGAGATCGACAGGCCTATGGCTACACCTTC.

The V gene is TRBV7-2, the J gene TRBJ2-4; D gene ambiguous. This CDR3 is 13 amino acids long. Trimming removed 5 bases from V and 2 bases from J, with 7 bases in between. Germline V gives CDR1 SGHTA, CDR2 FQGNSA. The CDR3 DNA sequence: TGTGCCAGCAGCCCACCGTCCAAAAACATTCAGTACTTC. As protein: CASSPPSKNIQYF.

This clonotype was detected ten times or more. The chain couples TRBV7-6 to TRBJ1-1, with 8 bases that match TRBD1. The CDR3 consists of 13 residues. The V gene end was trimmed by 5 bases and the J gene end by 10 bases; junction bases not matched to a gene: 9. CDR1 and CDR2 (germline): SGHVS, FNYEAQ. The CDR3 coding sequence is TGTGCCAGCAGCCCCCTAGTGGGGACAGGAGCTTTCTTT. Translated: CASSPLVGTGAFF.

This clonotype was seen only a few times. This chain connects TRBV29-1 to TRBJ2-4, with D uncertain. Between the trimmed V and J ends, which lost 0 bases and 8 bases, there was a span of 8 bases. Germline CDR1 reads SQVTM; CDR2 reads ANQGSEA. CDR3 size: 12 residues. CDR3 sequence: CSVEDDGDIQYF. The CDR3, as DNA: TGCAGCGTTGAAGATGATGGGGACATTCAGTACTTC.

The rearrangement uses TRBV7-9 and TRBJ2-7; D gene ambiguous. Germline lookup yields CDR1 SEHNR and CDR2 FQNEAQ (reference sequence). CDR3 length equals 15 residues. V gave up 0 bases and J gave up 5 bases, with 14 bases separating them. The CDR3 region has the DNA TGTGCCAGCAGCTTAGCGCACGTAGGAATCCACGAGCAGTACTTC. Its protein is CASSLAHVGIHEQYF.

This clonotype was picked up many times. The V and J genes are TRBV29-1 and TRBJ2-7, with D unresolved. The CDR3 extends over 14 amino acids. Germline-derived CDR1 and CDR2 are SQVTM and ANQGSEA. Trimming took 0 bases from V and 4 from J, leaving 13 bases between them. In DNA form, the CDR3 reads TGCAGCGTTGAAGATCCGGGTTACCCGTACGAGCAGTACTTC. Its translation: CSVEDPGYPYEQYF.

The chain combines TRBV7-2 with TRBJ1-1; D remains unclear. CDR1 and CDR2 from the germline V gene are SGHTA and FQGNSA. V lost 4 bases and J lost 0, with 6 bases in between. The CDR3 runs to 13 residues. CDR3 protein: CASSSKLNTEAFF. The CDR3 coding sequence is TGTGCCAGCAGCTCCAAGTTGAACACTGAAGCTTTCTTT.

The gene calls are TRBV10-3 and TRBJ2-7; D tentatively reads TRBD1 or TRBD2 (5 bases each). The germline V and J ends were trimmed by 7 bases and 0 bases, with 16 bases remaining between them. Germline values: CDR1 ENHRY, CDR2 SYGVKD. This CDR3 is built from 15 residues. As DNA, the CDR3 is TGTGCCATCATGAAAGGAGACGGGGCCTCCTACGAGCAGTACTTC. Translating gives CAIMKGDGASYEQYF.

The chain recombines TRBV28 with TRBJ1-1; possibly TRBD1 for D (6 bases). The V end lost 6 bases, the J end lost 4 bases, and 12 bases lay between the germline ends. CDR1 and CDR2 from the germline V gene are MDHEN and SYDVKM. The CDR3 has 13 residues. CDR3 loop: CASSQGGGTEAFF. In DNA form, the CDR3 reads TGTGCCAGCAGCCAGGGAGGGGGCACTGAAGCTTTCTTT.

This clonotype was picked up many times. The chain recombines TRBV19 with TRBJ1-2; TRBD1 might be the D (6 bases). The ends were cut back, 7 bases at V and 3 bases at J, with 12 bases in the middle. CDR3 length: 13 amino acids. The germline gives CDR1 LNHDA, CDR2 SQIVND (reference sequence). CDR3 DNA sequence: TGTGCCAGTACAGAAGACAGGTACTATGGCTACACCTTC. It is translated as CASTEDRYYGYTF.